The rows below give T cell receptor beta chains drawn from one sample of a study of patients and donors after allogeneic stem cell transplantation. From the RT-PCR reads, TCRdb called clonotypes with MiXCR, one entry per CDR3 protein. The sample shows 3,900 or so distinct CDR3 sequences, less than 20% of them seen only once. Material for sequencing was blood, either unsorted or a sorted T cell fraction (not recorded which). All receptors come from a human donor who was either an allogeneic HSCT recipient or a stem cell or donor lymphocyte infusion donor (not recorded which). It is not recorded whose cells these are; they may come from a transplant donor. Each CDR3 is given with its conserved first and last residue. Fields, in order: V gene, J gene, clone size, D gene, CDR3 DNA, CDR3 protein. The D gene is left open where the match is weak. Only some rows state a clone size, as once, few, many or a class for expanded clones.

TRBV19	TRBJ2-1	many	TRBD1	TGTGCCAGTAGGCAGAGATCGGGACAGGGGTCCTCCTACAATGAGCAGTTCTTC	CASRQRSGQGSSYNEQFF
TRBV10-2	TRBJ2-2	NA	NA	TGCGCCAGCAGTGAGTCGGGCGGGGAGCTGTTTTTT	CASSESGGELFF
TRBV6-5	TRBJ1-3	NA	NA	TGTGCCAGCAGCCTCAAGTGGGACACCTTTAGCTCTGGAAACACCATATATTTT	CASSLKWDTFSSGNTIYF
TRBV27	TRBJ1-4	NA	TRBD1	TGTGCCAGCCGCCCCCAGGGGGCCGGAAGAATGGAAAAACTGTTTTTT	CASRPQGAGRMEKLFF
TRBV5-1	TRBJ1-1	NA	NA	TGCGCCAGCAGGTCCCTGGGGGGCACTGAAGCTTTCTTT	CASRSLGGTEAFF
TRBV7-3	TRBJ2-1	NA	TRBD1	TGTGCCAGCAGCTCCCCGGACAGGGGTAAGAGTGAGCAGTTCTTC	CASSSPDRGKSEQFF
TRBV7-9	TRBJ1-6	NA	NA	TGTGCCAGCAGCCACTTAACGGGGCCCTATAATTCACCCCTCCACTTT	CASSHLTGPYNSPLHF
TRBV15	TRBJ2-7	NA	NA	TGTGCCACCAGCAGACAGGGTATTTTGGACGAGCAGTACTTC	CATSRQGILDEQYF
TRBV20-1	TRBJ1-6	many	TRBD1	TGCAGTGCTAGAGGACAGGGGAGCGGTTCACCCCTCCACTTT	CSARGQGSGSPLHF
TRBV4-2	TRBJ1-6	few	NA	TGTGCCAGCAGCCAAGAGGGTGTAACGGTGGGGAGCTCCTATAATTCACCCCTCCACTTT	CASSQEGVTVGSSYNSPLHF
TRBV27	TRBJ2-1	NA	TRBD1	TGTGCCAGCAGTTTATGGAGGACAGGGAGCGGGAATGAGCAGTTCTTC	CASSLWRTGSGNEQFF
TRBV5-1	TRBJ1-1	many	NA	TGCGCCAGCAGCCTGACAGGTTCCCGGGGCACTGAAGCTTTCTTT	CASSLTGSRGTEAFF
TRBV6-5	TRBJ2-2	many	TRBD1	TGTGCCAGCAGTTACGCCGGGACAGGGAACGGGGAGCTGTTTTTT	CASSYAGTGNGELFF
TRBV12-3/TRBV12-4	TRBJ1-4	medium-sized	NA	TGTGCCAGCAAAGGGTTCGCTAATGAAAAACTGTTTTTT	CASKGFANEKLFF
TRBV9	TRBJ1-1	many	NA	TGTGCCAGCAGCGTAGTTGGGGGGGCGAGCACTGAAGCTTTCTTT	CASSVVGGASTEAFF
TRBV5-6	TRBJ2-1	few	TRBD2	TGTGCCAGCAGTTCTCCGAGCGGGAGCTCCTACAATGAGCAGTTCTTC	CASSSPSGSSYNEQFF
TRBV10-3	TRBJ2-2	few	NA	TGTGCCATCACGGCGACCGGGGAGCTGTTTTTT	CAITATGELFF
TRBV4-2	TRBJ2-1	NA	TRBD2	TGTGCCAGCAGCCCGATATGGGGCGGGAGGATTTTGAATGAGCAGTTCTTC	CASSPIWGGRILNEQFF
TRBV18	TRBJ1-5	many	NA	TGTGCCAGCTCCCCGGCACCAAGCAATCAGCCCCAGCATTTT	CASSPAPSNQPQHF
TRBV4-2	TRBJ1-3	many	NA	TGTGCCAGCAGCCAAGAGAGCTCTGGAAACACCATATATTTT	CASSQESSGNTIYF
TRBV20-1	TRBJ1-5	medium-sized	TRBD1	TGCAGTGCTCGACAGGGAAATCAGCCCCAGCATTTT	CSARQGNQPQHF
TRBV3-1	TRBJ2-7	NA	NA	TGTGCCAGCAGCCAGGGGATACAGGACTCCTACGAGCAGTACTTC	CASSQGIQDSYEQYF
TRBV6-5	TRBJ1-6	many	NA	TGTGCCAGCAGTCCACGGACCGCACATTCACCCCTCCACTTT	CASSPRTAHSPLHF
TRBV10-1	TRBJ2-7	NA	NA	TGCGCCAGCAGTGCTGGACAAGCCTACGAGCAGTACTTC	CASSAGQAYEQYF
TRBV6-6	TRBJ1-3	NA	NA	TGTGCCAGCAGCCGGGACTTTATCTCTGGAAACACCATATATTTT	CASSRDFISGNTIYF
TRBV9	TRBJ2-5	many	TRBD2	TGTGCCAGCAGCGAAATAGCGGGAGGGCCGGAGACCCAGTACTTC	CASSEIAGGPETQYF
TRBV6-5	TRBJ2-1	few	NA	TGTGCCAGCAGGTTTCGGTCCTACAATGAGCAGTTCTTC	CASRFRSYNEQFF
TRBV14	TRBJ2-7	many	NA	TGTGCCAGCAGCCAGACTACGCAGGCGGGCTACGAGCAGTACTTC	CASSQTTQAGYEQYF
TRBV13	TRBJ2-7	NA	NA	TGTGCCAGCAGCTTACGAGGGCGCGCTTTTAGGGAGCAGTACTTC	CASSLRGRAFREQYF
TRBV27	TRBJ2-1	NA	NA	TGTGCCAGCAGTTTACGACGCGGCAGTTCCTACAATGAGCAGTTCTTC	CASSLRRGSSYNEQFF
TRBV27	TRBJ2-1	few	NA	TGTGCCAGCAGTTCCTACAGGGTTTGGACCTACAATGAGCAGTTCTTC	CASSSYRVWTYNEQFF
TRBV7-9	TRBJ2-1	NA	TRBD2	TGTGCCAGCAGCACCTTAGCGGGGGGTCGGATCTACAATGAGCAGTTCTTC	CASSTLAGGRIYNEQFF